These 12 T cell receptor beta chains were sequenced from one sample in a study of blood T cell repertoires in COVID-19. Assay: immunoSEQ multiplex PCR; the TCRdb copy retains only in-frame clones and omits some. The table lists under 130,000 clones, approximately 80% of them singletons. Sequencing input: peripheral blood. The receptors shown here come from a man in his 70s with active or convalescent COVID-19.

The chain is built from TRBV15 and TRBJ2-2, with TRBD1 matching 11 bases. Germline assignment: CDR1 LNHNV and CDR2 YYDKDF (reference sequence). After removal of 0 bases from V and 4 bases from J, the junction contained 7 bases not matched to a gene. The CDR3 runs to 18 residues. CDR3 DNA sequence: TGTGCCACCAGCAGAGATCAAGTAGGGACAGGGGGCACCGGGGAGCTGTTTTTT. It translates to CATSRDQVGTGGTGELFF.

The genes are TRBV28 and TRBJ2-2; 9 bases map to TRBD1. Trimming at V came to 1 base and at J to 5 bases, leaving 5 bases not matched to a gene. CDR3 length: 16 residues. Germline V gene data show CDR1 as MDHEN and CDR2 as SYDVKM. CDR3 DNA sequence: TGTGCCAGCAGTTTATTACCGGGACAGGGAACCGGGGAGCTGTTTTTT. Its translation: CASSLLPGQGTGELFF.

V is TRBV25-1 and J is TRBJ1-1; perhaps TRBD1 as D (5 bases). The CDR3 extends over 14 amino acids. The V gene's germline CDR1 is MGHDK and CDR2 SYGVNS. The germline V and J ends were trimmed by 5 bases and 8 bases, with 18 bases remaining between them. Here the CDR3 reads CASSPYHGGPEAFF. The DNA for the CDR3 is TGTGCCAGCAGTCCATATCACGGGGGACCAGAAGCTTTCTTT.

The chain is built from TRBV6-6 and TRBJ1-1, with TRBD1 matching over 11 bases. Germline V gene lookup returns CDR1 MNHNY and CDR2 SVGAGI (reference sequence). The CDR3 spans 15 residues. V shed 3 bases, J shed 12 bases, and the junction held 12 bases outside the gene matches. This chain's CDR3 is CASSYPAGQGAGPFF. For the CDR3, the DNA is TGTGCCAGCAGTTATCCCGCCGGACAGGGGGCCGGACCTTTCTTT.

This chain connects TRBV7-9 to TRBJ2-3; 7 bases are shared with TRBD2. In germline, CDR1 is SEHNR, CDR2 FQNEAQ (reference sequence). The CDR3 spans 15 residues. Trimming at V came to 4 bases and at J to 6 bases, leaving 10 bases not matched to a gene. For the CDR3, the DNA is TGTGCCAGCAGCTCTTGGACTAGTCTTACCGATACGCAGTATTTT. It translates to CASSSWTSLTDTQYF.

This chain connects TRBV28 to TRBJ2-5, with a possible D match to TRBD2 (6 bases). In germline, CDR1 is MDHEN, CDR2 SYDVKM. The CDR3 consists of 14 residues. V was cut by 4 bases and J by 6 bases, with 15 bases left in between. This CDR3 reads CASSSPGTEKTQYF. The CDR3 nucleotides are TGTGCCAGCAGTTCCCCCGGGACTGAGAAGACCCAGTACTTC.

The chain has TRBV7-6 and TRBJ2-4, with TRBD1 as a possible D gene (6 bases). Between the trimmed V and J ends, which lost 1 base and 8 bases, there was a span of 15 bases. Germline values: CDR1 SGHVS, CDR2 FNYEAQ. This CDR3 region has 15 residues. The CDR3 DNA sequence: TGTGCCAGCAGCTTAGAGGGGGACGGATCTGACATTCAGTACTTC. It translates to CASSLEGDGSDIQYF.

In nucleotides, the CDR3 is TGCGCCAGCAGCCCCGGGGGGGCGAATGAGCAGTTCTTC. Translation gives CASSPGGANEQFF. The chain employs TRBV5-1 and TRBJ2-1, with TRBD2 identical over 8 bases. The CDR3 contains 13 residues. V dropped 4 bases and J dropped 7; count of bases not matched to a gene: 4. Germline CDR1 and CDR2: SGHRS and YFSETQ.

The rearrangement uses TRBV28 and TRBJ1-5; 9 bases match TRBD1. V lost 6 bases to trimming and J lost 2 bases; unmatched junction nucleotides: 17. Germline V gene lookup returns CDR1 MDHEN and CDR2 SYDVKM. The CDR3 covers 19 residues. The CDR3 protein is CASSSPGQGNMWGNQPQHF. The CDR3 nucleotides read TGTGCCAGCAGCTCCCCGGGACAGGGTAACATGTGGGGCAATCAGCCCCAGCATTTT.

In its sample, this clone was seen a few times. The genes are TRBV10-3 and TRBJ1-2, with 9 bases aligning to TRBD1. The CDR3 consists of 15 residues. Trimming at V came to 3 bases and at J to 6 bases, leaving 8 bases not matched to a gene. Germline CDR1 reads ENHRY; CDR2 reads SYGVKD. The CDR3 nucleotides are TGTGCCATCAGTGAACCCCGGGACAGGGTCAATGGCTACACCTTC. It codes for CAISEPRDRVNGYTF.

The CDR3 sequence is CAWSRETEAFF. CDR3 sequence (DNA): TGTGCCTGGAGTCGAGAAACTGAAGCTTTCTTT. V and J are TRBV30 and TRBJ1-1, with unresolved D. V was clipped by 2 bases and J by 5 bases, with 6 bases between them. Germline V gene sequence: CDR1 GTSNPN, CDR2 SVGIG (reference sequence). This CDR3 contains 11 residues.

A note on this clone: The sample carries other DNA sequences with the same CDR3. The chain couples TRBV5-1 to TRBJ1-4; 7 nucleotides match TRBD1. The CDR3 has 14 residues. Germline V lookup: CDR1 SGHRS, CDR2 YFSETQ. Losses at the gene ends were 1 base for V and 5 bases for J; bases not matched to a gene: 2. The CDR3 coding sequence is TGCGCCAGCAGCTTGCAGGGGGGAAATGAAAAACTGTTTTTT. Translated, it gives CASSLQGGNEKLFF. The variable domain in full, with the rest retrieved from reference TRBV5-1 and TRBJ1-4, is KAGVTQTPRYLIKTRGQQVTLSCSPISGHRSVSWYQQTPGQGLQFLFEYFSETQRNKGNFPGRFSGRQFSNSRSEMNVSTLELGDSALYLCASSLQGGNEKLFFGSGTQLSVL.